The subject of this entry is one TCR beta chain. No antigen is known for it. This sample is part of a study of shared clonotypes between healthy human individuals. Overall study context: Researchers drew samples from a couple of women and three men aged 18 to 49. Per donor, three plates held CD4 naive cells, three held CD4 memory, two held CD8 naive and one held CD8 memory.

Libraries were prepared by immunoSEQ multiplex PCR; TCRdb keeps only in-frame clonotypes and omits some of them. The data contain about 1.1 million clones, approximately 80% of them seen just once; the ten biggest clones take up more than 0.55%. Study-level findings and limits: The study sampled only blood, and tissue repertoires likely differ. As a rule, naive subsets had a larger estimated richness than memory subsets.

Per germline, CDR1 MDHEN and CDR2 SYDVKM. The ends were cut back, 6 bases at V and 0 bases at J, with 14 bases in the middle. The CDR3 extends over 15 amino acids. The sequence was obtained from a man between 18 and 29 years old in good health. Some clones in this sample may be carry-over from other donors' samples. Material for sequencing was memory CD4+ T cells from PBMCs. Described subset: CD45RA-negative fraction. The rearrangement links TRBV28 to TRBJ1-1; D is ambiguous. CDR3 DNA: TGTGCCAGCAGGTTAACTTTGGGCGTGAACACTGAAGCTTTCTTT. Amino acid sequence: CASRLTLGVNTEAFF.